This note documents a single TCR beta chain sequence. Assay used: immunoSEQ multiplex PCR; TCRdb lists only in-frame clones, some missing. The sample records approximately 150,000 clones, 83% being singletons. The sample belongs to a study of blood T cell repertoires in COVID-19. CDR3 size: 16 residues. Trimming stripped 4 bases from V and 0 bases from J, with 13 bases between. Germline V CDR1 and CDR2: SGHAT, FQNNGV. The sample consisted of peripheral blood. This TCR was sampled from an elderly woman with acute or convalescent COVID-19. The chain carries TRBV11-2 and TRBJ2-4; maybe TRBD2 (5 bases). The CDR3 loop reads CASSSRRDSAKNIQYF. The CDR3 coding sequence is TGTGCCAGCAGCTCCAGACGGGATTCAGCCAAAAACATTCAGTACTTC.